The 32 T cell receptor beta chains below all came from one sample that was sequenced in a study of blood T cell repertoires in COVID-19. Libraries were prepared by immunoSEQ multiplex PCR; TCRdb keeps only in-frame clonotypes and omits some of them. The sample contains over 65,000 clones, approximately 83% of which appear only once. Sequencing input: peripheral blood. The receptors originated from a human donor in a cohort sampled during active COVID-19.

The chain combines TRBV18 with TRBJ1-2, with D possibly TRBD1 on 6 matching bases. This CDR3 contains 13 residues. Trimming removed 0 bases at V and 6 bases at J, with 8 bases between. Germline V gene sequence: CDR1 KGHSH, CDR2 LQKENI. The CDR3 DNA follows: TGTGCCAGCTCACCACCGGACAGAGATGGCTACACCTTC. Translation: CASSPPDRDGYTF.

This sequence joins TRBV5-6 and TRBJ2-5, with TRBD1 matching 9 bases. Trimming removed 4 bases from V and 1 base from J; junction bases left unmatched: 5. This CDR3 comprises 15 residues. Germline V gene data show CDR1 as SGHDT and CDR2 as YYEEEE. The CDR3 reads CASSPDRGVQETQYF. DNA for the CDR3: TGTGCCAGCAGCCCGGACAGGGGCGTCCAAGAGACCCAGTACTTC.

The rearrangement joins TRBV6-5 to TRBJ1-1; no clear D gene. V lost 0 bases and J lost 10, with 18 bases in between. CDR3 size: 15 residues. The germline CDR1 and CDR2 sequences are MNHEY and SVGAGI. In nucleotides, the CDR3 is TGTGCCAGCAGTTACTCTACGGGGTCATTGCTAGGAGCTTTCTTT. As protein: CASSYSTGSLLGAFF.

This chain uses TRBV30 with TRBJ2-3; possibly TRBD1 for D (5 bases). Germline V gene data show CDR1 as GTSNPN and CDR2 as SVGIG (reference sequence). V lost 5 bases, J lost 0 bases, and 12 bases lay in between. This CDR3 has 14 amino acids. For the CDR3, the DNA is TGTGCCTGGGGACACGGTCCTAGCACAGATACGCAGTATTTT. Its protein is CAWGHGPSTDTQYF.

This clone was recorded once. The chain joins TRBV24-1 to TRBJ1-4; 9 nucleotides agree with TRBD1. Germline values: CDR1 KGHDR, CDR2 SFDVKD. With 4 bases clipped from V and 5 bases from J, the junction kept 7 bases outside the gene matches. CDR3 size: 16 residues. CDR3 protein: CATSESAGTGNEKLFF. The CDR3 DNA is TGTGCCACCAGTGAGTCCGCCGGGACAGGGAATGAAAAACTGTTTTTT.

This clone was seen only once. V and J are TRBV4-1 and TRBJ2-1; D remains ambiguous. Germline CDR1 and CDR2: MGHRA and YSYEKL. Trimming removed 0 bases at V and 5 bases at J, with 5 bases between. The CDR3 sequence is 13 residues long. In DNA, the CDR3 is TGCGCCAGCAGCCAAGATTTCGACAATGAGCAGTTCTTC. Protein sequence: CASSQDFDNEQFF.

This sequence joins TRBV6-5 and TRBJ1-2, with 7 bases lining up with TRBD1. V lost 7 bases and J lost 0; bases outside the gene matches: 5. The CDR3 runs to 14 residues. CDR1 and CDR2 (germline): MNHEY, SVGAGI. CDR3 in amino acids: CASTRQGPNYGYTF. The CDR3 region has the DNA TGTGCCAGCACCCGACAGGGCCCTAACTATGGCTACACCTTC.

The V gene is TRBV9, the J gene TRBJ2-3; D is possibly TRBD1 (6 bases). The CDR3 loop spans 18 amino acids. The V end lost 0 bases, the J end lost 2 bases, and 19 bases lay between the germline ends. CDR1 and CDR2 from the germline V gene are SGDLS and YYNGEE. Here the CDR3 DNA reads TGTGCCAGCAGCGTAGGAGGGGGTGGATCGCGACTCACAGATACGCAGTATTTT. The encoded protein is CASSVGGGGSRLTDTQYF. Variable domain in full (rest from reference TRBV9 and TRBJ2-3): DSGVTQTPKHLITATGQRVTLRCSPRSGDLSVYWYQQSLDQGLQFLIQYYNGEERAKGNILERFSAQQFPDLHSELNLSSLELGDSALYFCASSVGGGGSRLTDTQYFGPGTRLTVL.

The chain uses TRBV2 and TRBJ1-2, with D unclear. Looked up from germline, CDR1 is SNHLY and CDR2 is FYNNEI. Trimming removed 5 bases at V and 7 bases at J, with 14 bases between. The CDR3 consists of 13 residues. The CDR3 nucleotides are TGTGCCAGCAGTCCCGGGTGGTTCTCTGGCTACACCTTC. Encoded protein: CASSPGWFSGYTF.

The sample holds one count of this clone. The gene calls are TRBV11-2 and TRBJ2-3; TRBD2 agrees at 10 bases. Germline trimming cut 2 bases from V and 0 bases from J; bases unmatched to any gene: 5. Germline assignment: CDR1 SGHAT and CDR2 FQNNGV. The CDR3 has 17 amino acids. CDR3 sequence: CASSLSFSGGSTDTQYF. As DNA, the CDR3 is TGTGCCAGCAGCTTATCTTTTAGCGGGGGGAGCACAGATACGCAGTATTTT.

CDR3: CASSDTGGGYEQYF. In DNA form, the CDR3 reads TGTGCCAGCAGCGATACAGGGGGCGGCTACGAGCAGTACTTC. The chain combines TRBV7-9 with TRBJ2-7; the match to TRBD1 covers 9 bases. This CDR3 is 14 amino acids long. Germline V CDR1 and CDR2: SEHNR, FQNEAQ (reference sequence). J was trimmed by 3 bases and V by 5 bases; bases with no gene match: 5.

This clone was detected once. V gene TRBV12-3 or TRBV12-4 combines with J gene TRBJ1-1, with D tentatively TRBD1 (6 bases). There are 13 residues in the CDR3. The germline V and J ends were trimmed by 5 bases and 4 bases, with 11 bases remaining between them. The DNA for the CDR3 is TGTGCCAGCAGTGGGCAGGGGAGCACTGAAGCTTTCTTT. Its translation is CASSGQGSTEAFF.

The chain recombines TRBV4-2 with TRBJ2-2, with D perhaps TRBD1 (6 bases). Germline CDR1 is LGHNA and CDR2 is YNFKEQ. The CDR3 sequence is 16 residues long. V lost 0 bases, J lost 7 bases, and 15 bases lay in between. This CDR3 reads CASSQDTGKVSGELFF. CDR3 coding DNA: TGTGCCAGCAGCCAAGATACAGGGAAGGTCAGCGGGGAGCTGTTTTTT.

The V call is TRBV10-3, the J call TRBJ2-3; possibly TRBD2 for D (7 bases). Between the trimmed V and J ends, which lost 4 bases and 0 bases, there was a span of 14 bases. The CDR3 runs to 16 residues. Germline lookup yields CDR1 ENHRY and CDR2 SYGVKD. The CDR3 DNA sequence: TGTGCCATCAGTGGGAGGGGGGGCGAAAGCACAGATACGCAGTATTTT. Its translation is CAISGRGGESTDTQYF.

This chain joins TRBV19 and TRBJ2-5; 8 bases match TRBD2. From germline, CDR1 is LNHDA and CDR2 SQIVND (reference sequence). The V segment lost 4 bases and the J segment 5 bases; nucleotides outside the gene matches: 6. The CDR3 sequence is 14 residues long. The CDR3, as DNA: TGTGCCAGTAGTACCCGGGGGGGCCGGGAGACCCAGTACTTC. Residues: CASSTRGGRETQYF.

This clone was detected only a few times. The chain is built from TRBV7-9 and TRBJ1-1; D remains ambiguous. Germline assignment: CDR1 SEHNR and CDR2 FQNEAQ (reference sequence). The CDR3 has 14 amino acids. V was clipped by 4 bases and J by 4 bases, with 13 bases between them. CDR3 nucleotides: TGTGCCAGCAGCTCGCGAGCTTCTGTCACTGAAGCTTTCTTT. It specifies CASSSRASVTEAFF.

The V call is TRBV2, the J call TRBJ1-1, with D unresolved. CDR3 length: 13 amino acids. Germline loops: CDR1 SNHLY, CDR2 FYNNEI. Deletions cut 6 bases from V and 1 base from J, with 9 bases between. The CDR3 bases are TGTGCCAGCAGAATACAGACGAACACTGAAGCTTTCTTT. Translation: CASRIQTNTEAFF. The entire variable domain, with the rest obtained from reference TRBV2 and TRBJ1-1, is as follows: EPEVTQTPSHQVTQMGQEVILRCVPISNHLYFYWYRQILGQKVEFLVSFYNNEISEKSEIFDDQFSVERPDGSNFTLKIRSTKLEDSAMYFCASRIQTNTEAFFGQGTRLTVV.

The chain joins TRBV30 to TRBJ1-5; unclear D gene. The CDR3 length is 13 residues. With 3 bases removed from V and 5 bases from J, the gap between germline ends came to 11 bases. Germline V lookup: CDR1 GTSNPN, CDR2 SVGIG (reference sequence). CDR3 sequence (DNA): TGTGCCTGGAGCCCCCAGGCACATCAGCCCCAGCATTTT. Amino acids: CAWSPQAHQPQHF.

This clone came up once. This CDR3 reads CASRSTGGRETQYF. In DNA form, the CDR3 reads TGTGCCAGTCGCTCAACAGGGGGCAGGGAGACCCAGTACTTC. This chain connects TRBV6-6 to TRBJ2-5; the match to TRBD1 covers 9 bases. The CDR3 sequence is 14 residues long. The J segment lost 5 bases and the V segment lost 9 bases, leaving 10 bases of the junction unmatched. Germline lookup yields CDR1 MNHNY and CDR2 SVGAGI (reference sequence).

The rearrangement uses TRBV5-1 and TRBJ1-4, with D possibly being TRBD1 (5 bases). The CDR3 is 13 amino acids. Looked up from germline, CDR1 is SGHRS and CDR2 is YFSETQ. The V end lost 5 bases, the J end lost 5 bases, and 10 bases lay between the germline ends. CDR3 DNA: TGCGCCAGCAGGGAGGGGTCGAATGAAAAACTGTTTTTT. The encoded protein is CASREGSNEKLFF.

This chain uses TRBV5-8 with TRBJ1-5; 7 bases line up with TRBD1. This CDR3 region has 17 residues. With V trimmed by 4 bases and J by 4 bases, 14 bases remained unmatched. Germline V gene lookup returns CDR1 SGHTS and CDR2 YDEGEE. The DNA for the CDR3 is TGTGCCAGCAGCATGGCTCGGGACAGCCAAGGGAATCAGCCCCAGCATTTT. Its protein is CASSMARDSQGNQPQHF.

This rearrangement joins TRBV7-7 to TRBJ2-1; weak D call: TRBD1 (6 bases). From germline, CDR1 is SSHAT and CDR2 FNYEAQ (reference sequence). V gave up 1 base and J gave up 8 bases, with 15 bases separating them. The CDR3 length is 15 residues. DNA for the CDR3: TGTGCCAGCAGCTTAGGGCGAGCAGGGGTCGATGAGCAGTTCTTC. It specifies CASSLGRAGVDEQFF. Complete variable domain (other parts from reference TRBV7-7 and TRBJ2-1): GAGVSQSPRYKVTKRGQDVTLRCDPISSHATLYWYQQALGQGPEFLTYFNYEAQPDKSGLPSDRFSAERPEGSISTLTIQRTEQRDSAMYRCASSLGRAGVDEQFFGPGTRLTVL.

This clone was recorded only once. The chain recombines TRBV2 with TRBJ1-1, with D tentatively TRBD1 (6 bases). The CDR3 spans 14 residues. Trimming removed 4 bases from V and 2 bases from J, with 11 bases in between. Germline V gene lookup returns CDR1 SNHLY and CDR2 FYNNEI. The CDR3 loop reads CASSVIGGNTEAFF. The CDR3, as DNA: TGTGCCAGCAGTGTGATAGGGGGAAACACTGAAGCTTTCTTT.

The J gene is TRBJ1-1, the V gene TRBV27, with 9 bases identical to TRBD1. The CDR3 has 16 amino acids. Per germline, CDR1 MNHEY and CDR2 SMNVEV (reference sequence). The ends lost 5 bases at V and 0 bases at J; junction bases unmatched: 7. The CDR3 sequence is CASSDTGGRLNTEAFF. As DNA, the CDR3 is TGTGCCAGCAGTGACACAGGGGGCCGCCTGAACACTGAAGCTTTCTTT.

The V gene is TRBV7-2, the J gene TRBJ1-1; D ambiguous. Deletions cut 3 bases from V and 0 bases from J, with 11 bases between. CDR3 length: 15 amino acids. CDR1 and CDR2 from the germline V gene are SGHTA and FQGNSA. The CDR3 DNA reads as TGTGCCAGCAGCTTCCGAAACAACATGAACACTGAAGCTTTCTTT. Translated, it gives CASSFRNNMNTEAFF.

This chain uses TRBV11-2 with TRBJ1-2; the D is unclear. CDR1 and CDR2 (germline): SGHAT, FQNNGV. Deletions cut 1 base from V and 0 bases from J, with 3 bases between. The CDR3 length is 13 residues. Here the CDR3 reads CASSLAANYGYTF. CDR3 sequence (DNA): TGTGCCAGCAGCTTAGCAGCTAACTATGGCTACACCTTC.

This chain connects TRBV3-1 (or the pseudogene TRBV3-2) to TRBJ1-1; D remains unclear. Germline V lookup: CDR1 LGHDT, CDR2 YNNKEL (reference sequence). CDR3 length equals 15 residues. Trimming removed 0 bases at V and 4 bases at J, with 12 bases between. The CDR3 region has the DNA TGTGCCAGCAGCCAAGAGAGGGCTCGAAGCACTGAAGCTTTCTTT. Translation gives CASSQERARSTEAFF.

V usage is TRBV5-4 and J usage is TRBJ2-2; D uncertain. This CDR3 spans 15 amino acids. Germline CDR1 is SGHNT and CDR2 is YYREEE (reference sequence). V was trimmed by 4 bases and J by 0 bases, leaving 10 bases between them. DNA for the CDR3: TGTGCCAGCAGCCCGGGTTTCGCGAACACCGGGGAGCTGTTTTTT. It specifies CASSPGFANTGELFF.

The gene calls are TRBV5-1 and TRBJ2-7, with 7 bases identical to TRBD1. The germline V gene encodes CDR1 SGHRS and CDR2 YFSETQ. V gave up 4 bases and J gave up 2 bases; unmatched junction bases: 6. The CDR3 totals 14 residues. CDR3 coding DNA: TGCGCCAGCAGCGATCCGGGACAGACCTACGAGCAGTACTTC. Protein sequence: CASSDPGQTYEQYF.

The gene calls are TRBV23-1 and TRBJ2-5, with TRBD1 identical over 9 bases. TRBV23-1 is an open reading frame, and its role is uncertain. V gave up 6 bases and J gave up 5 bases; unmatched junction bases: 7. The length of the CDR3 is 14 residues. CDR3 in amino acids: CASRSGQGDETQYF. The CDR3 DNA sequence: TGCGCCAGCAGATCGGGACAGGGTGATGAGACCCAGTACTTC.

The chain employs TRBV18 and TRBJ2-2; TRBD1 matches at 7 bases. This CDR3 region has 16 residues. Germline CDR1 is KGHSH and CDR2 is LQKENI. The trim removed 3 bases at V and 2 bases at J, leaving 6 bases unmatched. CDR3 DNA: TGTGCCAGCTCACCCCAGGGGGACGTAAACACCGGGGAGCTGTTTTTT. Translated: CASSPQGDVNTGELFF.

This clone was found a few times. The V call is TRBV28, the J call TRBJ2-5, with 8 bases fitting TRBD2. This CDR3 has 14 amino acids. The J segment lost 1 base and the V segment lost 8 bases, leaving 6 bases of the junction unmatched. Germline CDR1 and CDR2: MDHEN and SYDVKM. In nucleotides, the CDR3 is TGTGCCAGCCGAGGCGGGGGGACCCAAGAGACCCAGTACTTC. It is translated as CASRGGGTQETQYF.